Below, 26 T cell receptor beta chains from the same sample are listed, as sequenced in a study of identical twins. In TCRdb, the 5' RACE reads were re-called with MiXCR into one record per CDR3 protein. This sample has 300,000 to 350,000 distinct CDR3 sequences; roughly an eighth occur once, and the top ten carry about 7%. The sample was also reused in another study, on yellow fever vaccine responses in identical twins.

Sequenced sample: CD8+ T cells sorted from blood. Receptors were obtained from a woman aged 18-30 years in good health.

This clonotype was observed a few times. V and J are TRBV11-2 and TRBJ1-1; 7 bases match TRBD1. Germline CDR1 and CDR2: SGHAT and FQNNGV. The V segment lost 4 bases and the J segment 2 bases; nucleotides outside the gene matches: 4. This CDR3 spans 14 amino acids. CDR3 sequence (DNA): TGTGCCAGCAGCTGGGGACAGATAAACACTGAAGCTTTCTTT. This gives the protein CASSWGQINTEAFF.

The CDR3 coding sequence is TGTGCCAGCAGCTCGACTAGCGCGAGCTCCTACGAGCAGTACTTC. Protein product: CASSSTSASSYEQYF. This rearrangement joins TRBV5-6 to TRBJ2-7; TRBD2 agrees at 8 bases. V was clipped by 3 bases and J by 0 bases; unmatched bases: 5. The CDR3 length is 15 residues. From germline, CDR1 is SGHDT and CDR2 YYEEEE.

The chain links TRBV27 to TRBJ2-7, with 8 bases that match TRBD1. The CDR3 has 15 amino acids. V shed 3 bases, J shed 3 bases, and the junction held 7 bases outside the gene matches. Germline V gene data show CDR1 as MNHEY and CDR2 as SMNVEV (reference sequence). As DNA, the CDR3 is TGTGCCAGCAGTTTGGTTTGGACAGGGTTCTACGAGCAGTACTTC. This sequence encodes CASSLVWTGFYEQYF.

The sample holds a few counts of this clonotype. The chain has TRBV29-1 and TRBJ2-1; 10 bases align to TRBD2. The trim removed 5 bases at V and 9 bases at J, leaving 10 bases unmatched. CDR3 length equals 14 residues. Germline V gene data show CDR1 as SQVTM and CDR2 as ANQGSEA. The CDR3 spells CSVIAGGISSEQFF. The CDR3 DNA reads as TGCAGCGTTATAGCGGGAGGAATCTCTAGTGAGCAGTTCTTC.

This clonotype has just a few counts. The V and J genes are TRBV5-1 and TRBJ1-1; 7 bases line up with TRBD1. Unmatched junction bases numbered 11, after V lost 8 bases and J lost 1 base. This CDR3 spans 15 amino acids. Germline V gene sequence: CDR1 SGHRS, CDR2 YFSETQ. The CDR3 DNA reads TGCGCCAGTGCGGCGGAGAGACAGGGGAACACTGAAGCTTTCTTT. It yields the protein CASAAERQGNTEAFF.

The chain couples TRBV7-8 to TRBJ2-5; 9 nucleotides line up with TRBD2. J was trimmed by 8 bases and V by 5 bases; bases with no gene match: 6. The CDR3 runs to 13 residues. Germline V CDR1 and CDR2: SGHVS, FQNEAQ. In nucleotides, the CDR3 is TGTGCCAGCAGCCGCCTCGGGACTAGCACCCAGTACTTC. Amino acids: CASSRLGTSTQYF.

The chain's CDR3 is CASSQDWTLNNEQFF. The CDR3 DNA reads TGTGCCAGCAGCCAAGACTGGACTCTTAACAATGAGCAGTTCTTC. The V call is TRBV4-2, the J call TRBJ2-1; maybe TRBD2 (5 bases). Germline V gene lookup returns CDR1 LGHNA and CDR2 YNFKEQ. The CDR3 covers 15 residues. V was cut by 0 bases and J by 5 bases, with 11 bases left in between.

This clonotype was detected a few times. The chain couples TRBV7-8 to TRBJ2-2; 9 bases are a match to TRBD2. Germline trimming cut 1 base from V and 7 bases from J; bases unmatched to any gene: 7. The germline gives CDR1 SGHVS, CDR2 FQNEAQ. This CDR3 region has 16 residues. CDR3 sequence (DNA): TGTGCCAGCAGCTTAGTGGCGGGGGGGCCGGACGGGGAGCTGTTTTTT. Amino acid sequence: CASSLVAGGPDGELFF.

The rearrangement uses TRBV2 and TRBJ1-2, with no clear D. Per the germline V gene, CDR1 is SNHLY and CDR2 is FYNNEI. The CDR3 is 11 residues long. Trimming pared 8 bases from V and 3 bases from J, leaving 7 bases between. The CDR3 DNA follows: TGTGCCAGCGGGTGGGACTATGGCTACACCTTC. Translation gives CASGWDYGYTF. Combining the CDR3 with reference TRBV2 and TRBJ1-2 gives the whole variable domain EPEVTQTPSHQVTQMGQEVILRCVPISNHLYFYWYRQILGQKVEFLVSFYNNEISEKSEIFDDQFSVERPDGSNFTLKIRSTKLEDSAMYFCASGWDYGYTFGSGTRLTVV.

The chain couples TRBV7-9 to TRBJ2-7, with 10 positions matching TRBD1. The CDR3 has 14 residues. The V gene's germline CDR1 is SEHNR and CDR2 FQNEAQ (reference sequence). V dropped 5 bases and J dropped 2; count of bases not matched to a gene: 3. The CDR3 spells CASSAGTGAYEQYF. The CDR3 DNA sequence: TGTGCCAGCAGCGCCGGGACAGGGGCCTACGAGCAGTACTTC.

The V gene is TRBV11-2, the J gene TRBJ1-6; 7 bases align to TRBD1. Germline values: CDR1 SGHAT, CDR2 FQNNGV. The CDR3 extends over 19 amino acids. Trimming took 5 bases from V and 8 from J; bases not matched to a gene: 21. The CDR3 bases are TGTGCCAGCAGCCACCGGACAGGAGTATTGGCGTCGTGGGATTCACCCCTCCACTTT. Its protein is CASSHRTGVLASWDSPLHF.

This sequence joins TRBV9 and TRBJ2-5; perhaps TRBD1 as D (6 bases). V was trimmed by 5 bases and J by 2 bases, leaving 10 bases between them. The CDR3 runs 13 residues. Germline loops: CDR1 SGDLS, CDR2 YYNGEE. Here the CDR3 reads CASRGGQQETQYF. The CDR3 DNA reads TGTGCCAGCAGGGGCGGACAGCAAGAGACCCAGTACTTC.

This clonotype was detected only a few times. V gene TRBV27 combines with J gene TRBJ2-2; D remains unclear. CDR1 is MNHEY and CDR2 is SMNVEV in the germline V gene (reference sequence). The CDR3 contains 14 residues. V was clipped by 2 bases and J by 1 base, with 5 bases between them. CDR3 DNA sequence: TGTGCCAGCAGTTTAATGCGGAACACCGGGGAGCTGTTTTTT. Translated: CASSLMRNTGELFF.

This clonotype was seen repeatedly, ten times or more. CDR3 amino acids: CSVAAGTDNYGYTF. Written as DNA, the CDR3 is TGCAGCGTCGCCGCCGGGACAGATAACTATGGCTACACCTTC. The chain uses TRBV29-1 and TRBJ1-2, with 7 bases aligning to TRBD1. The CDR3 extends over 14 amino acids. The ends lost 6 bases at V and 1 base at J; junction bases unmatched: 8. Germline CDR1 SQVTM, CDR2 ANQGSEA.

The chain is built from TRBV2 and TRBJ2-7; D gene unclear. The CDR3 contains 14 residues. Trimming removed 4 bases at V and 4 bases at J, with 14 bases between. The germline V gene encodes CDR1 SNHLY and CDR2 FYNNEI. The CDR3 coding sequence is TGTGCCAGCAGTGGAGAGATGTTAACGTACGAGCAGTACTTC. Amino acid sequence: CASSGEMLTYEQYF.

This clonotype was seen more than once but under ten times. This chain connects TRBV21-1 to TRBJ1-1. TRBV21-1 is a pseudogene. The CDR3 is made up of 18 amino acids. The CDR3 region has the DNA TGTGCCAGCAGCAACCCTATGCCTCGTGTAGTCTTGGTGGCTGAAGCTTTCTTT. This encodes CASSNPMPRVVLVAEAFF.

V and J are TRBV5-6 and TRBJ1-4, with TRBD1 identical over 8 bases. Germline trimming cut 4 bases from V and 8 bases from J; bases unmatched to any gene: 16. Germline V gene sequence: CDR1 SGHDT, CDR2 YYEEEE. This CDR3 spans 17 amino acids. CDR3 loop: CASSGTRGTGGGEKLFF. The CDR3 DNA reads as TGTGCCAGCAGCGGGACACGCGGGACAGGTGGTGGAGAAAAACTGTTTTTT.

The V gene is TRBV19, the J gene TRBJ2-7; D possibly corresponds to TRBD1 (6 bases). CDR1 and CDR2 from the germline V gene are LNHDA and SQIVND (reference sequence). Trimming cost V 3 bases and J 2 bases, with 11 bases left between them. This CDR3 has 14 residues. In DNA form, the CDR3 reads TGTGCCAGTAGTATTTCACAGGGCCCCTACGAGCAGTACTTC. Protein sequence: CASSISQGPYEQYF.

CDR3 nucleotides: TGTGCCAGCTTTGGAGGAGTTTACCAAGGATCTGGGGCCAACGTCCTGACTTTC. This encodes CASFGGVYQGSGANVLTF. V usage is TRBV9 and J usage is TRBJ2-6; maybe TRBD2 (5 bases). V lost 7 bases and J lost 1, with 21 bases in between. The length of the CDR3 is 18 residues. Germline assignment: CDR1 SGDLS and CDR2 YYNGEE.

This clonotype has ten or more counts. DNA for the CDR3: TGTGCCAGCAGTTTCGGACAGGGGGCTTCCTACGAGCAGTACGTC. It is translated as CASSFGQGASYEQYV. The gene calls are TRBV27 and TRBJ2-7; 11 nucleotides agree with TRBD1. CDR3 size: 15 residues. CDR1 MNHEY and CDR2 SMNVEV come from the germline V gene (reference sequence). Trimming at V came to 3 bases and at J to 1 base, leaving 2 bases not matched to a gene.

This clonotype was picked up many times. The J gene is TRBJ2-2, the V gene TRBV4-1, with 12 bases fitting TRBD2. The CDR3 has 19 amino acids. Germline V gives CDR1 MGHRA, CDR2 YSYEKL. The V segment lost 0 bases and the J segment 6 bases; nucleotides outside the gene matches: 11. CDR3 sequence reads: CASSQDRLAGAPPAGELFF. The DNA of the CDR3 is TGCGCCAGCAGCCAAGACAGACTAGCGGGGGCCCCTCCAGCCGGGGAGCTGTTTTTT.

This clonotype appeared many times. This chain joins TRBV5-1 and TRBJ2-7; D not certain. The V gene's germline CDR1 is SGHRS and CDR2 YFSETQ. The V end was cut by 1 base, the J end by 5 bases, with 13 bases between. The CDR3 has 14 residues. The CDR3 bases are TGCGCCAGCAGCTTGAGCGCTACCATTGACGAGCAGTACTTC. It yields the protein CASSLSATIDEQYF.

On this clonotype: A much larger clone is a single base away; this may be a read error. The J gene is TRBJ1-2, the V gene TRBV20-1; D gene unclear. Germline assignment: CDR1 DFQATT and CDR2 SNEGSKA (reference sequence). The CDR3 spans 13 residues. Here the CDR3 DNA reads TGCGGTGCTAACCCCCCCGCCAATCGGGGCTACACCTTC. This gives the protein CGANPPANRGYTF.

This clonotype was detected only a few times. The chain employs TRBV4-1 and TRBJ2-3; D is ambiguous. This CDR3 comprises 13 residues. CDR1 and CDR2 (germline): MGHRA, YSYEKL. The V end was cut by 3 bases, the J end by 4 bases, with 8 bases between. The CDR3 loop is CASSHPQPDTQYF. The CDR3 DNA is TGCGCCAGCAGCCACCCTCAACCAGATACGCAGTATTTT.

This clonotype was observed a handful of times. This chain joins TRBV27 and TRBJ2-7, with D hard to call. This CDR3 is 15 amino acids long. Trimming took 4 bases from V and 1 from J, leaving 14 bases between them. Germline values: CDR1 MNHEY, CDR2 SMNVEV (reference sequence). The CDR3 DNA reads TGTGCCAGCAGTTCCGCCCATCTAGAATCCTACGAGCAGTACTTC. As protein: CASSSAHLESYEQYF.

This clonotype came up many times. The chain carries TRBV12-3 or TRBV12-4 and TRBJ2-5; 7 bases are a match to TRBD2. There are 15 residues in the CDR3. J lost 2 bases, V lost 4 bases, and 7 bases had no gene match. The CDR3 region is CASSSVLAEQETQYF. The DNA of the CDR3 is TGTGCCAGCAGTTCCGTGCTAGCGGAACAAGAGACCCAGTACTTC.